This record covers a single T cell receptor (beta chain). These data originate in a study of T cell responses to AZD1222 COVID-19 vaccine. Germline CDR1 and CDR2: SGHKS and YYEKEE (reference sequence). The CDR3 sequence is 15 residues long. V lost 1 base and J lost 3, with 13 bases in between. The protocol was immunoSEQ multiplex PCR, while the TCRdb copy is restricted to in-frame clones and leaves out a portion. The sample has some 94,000 clones, around nine tenths seen once. The material sequenced was peripheral blood, taken on day 0 of AZD1222 vaccination. The clonotype was recovered from an adult in good health. The chain uses TRBV5-5 and TRBJ1-2; no reliable D call. CDR3 residues: CASSLNGNSYYGYTF. The CDR3, as DNA: TGTGCCAGCAGCTTGAATGGTAACTCCTACTATGGCTACACCTTC.